One and the same sample provided the 2 T cell receptor beta chains below, sequenced in a study of T cell repertoires in cytomegalovirus infection. These TCRs are of unknown antigen specificity. One entry per CDR3 protein results from TCRdb running MiXCR on the reads. The profile shows fewer than 950,000 distinct CDR3 sequences, around a third of them singletons. This sample comprised cultured CD8+ T cells from PBMCs, obtained from culture after CMV antigen stimulation. The receptors were gathered from a human donor in good health (CMV status not recorded). Some clones in this sample may be carry-over from other donors' samples.

This rearrangement joins TRBV7-2 to TRBJ2-3; D not resolved. The germline V and J ends were trimmed by 1 base and 3 bases, with 20 bases remaining between them. The CDR3 runs 18 residues. Germline values: CDR1 SGHTA, CDR2 FQGNSA. The CDR3 spells CASSLEWLNPFGTDTQYF. In DNA form, the CDR3 reads TGTGCCAGCAGCTTAGAATGGCTAAACCCCTTTGGGACAGATACGCAGTATTTT.

The chain joins TRBV9 to TRBJ2-1, with 9 nucleotides matching TRBD1. This CDR3 has 15 amino acids. Germline CDR1 SGDLS, CDR2 YYNGEE. The junction had 3 bases not matched to a gene; V was cut back by 0 bases and J by 5 bases. Here the CDR3 reads CASSVVGQGNNEQFF. For the CDR3, the DNA is TGTGCCAGCAGCGTAGTGGGACAGGGCAACAATGAGCAGTTCTTC. Variable domain in full (rest from reference TRBV9 and TRBJ2-1): DSGVTQTPKHLITATGQRVTLRCSPRSGDLSVYWYQQSLDQGLQFLIQYYNGEERAKGNILERFSAQQFPDLHSELNLSSLELGDSALYFCASSVVGQGNNEQFFGPGTRLTVL.